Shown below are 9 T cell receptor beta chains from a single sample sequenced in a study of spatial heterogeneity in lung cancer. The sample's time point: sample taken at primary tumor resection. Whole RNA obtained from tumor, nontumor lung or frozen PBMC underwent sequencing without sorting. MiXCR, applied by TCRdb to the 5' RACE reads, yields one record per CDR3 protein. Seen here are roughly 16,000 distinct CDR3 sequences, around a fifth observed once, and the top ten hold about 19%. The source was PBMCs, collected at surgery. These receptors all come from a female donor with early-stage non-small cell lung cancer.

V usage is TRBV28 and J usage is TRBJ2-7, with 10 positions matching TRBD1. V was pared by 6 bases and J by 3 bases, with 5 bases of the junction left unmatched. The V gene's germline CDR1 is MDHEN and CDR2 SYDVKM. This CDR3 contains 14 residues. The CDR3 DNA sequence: TGTGCCAGCAGAAGGGGACAGGGGTTCTACGAGCAGTACTTC. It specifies CASRRGQGFYEQYF.

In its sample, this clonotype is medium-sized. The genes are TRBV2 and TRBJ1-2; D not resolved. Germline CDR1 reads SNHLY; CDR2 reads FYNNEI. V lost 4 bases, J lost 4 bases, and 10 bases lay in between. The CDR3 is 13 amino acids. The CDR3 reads CASSGEGGYGYTF. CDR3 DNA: TGTGCCAGCAGTGGCGAGGGAGGCTATGGCTACACCTTC.

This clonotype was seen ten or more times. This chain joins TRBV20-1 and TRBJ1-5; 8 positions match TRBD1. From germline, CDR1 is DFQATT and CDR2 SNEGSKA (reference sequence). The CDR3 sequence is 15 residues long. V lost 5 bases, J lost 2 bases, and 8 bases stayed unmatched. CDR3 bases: TGCAGTGCTTTACCCAGGGGGCACGGCAATCAGCCCCAGCATTTT. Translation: CSALPRGHGNQPQHF.

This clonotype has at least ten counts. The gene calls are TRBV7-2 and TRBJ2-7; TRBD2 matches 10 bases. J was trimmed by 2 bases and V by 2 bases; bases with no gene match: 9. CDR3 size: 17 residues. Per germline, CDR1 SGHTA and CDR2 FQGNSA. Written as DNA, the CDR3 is TGTGCCAGCAGCTTAAGGGATGCTAGCGGGAGTACCTACGAGCAGTACTTC. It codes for CASSLRDASGSTYEQYF.

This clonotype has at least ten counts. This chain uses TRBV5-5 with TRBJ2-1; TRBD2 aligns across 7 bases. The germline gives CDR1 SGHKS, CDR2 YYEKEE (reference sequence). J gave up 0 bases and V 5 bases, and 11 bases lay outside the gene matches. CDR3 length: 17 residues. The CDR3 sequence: CASSPTSAHGSYNEQFF. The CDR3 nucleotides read TGTGCCAGCAGTCCAACTAGCGCCCATGGCTCCTACAATGAGCAGTTCTTC.

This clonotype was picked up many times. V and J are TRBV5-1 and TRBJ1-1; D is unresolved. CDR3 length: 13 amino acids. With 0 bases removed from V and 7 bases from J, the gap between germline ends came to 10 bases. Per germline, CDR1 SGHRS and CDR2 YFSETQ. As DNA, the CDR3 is TGCGCCAGCAGCTTGGTCGACGGGAATGAAGCTTTCTTT. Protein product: CASSLVDGNEAFF.

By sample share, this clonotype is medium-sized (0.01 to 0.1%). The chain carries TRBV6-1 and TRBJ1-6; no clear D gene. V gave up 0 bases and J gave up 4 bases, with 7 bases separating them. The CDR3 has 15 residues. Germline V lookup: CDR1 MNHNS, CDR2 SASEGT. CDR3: CASSEAARYNSPLHF. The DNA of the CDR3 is TGTGCCAGCAGTGAAGCGGCACGTTATAATTCACCCCTCCACTTT.

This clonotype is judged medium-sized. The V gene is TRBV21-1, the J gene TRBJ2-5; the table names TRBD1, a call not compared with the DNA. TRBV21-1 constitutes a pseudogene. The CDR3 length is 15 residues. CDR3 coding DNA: TGTGCCAGCAGCAAAGCAGGGGGTCTCCAAGAGACCCAGTACTTC. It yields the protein CASSKAGGLQETQYF.

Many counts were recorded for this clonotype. CDR3 sequence reads: CASSQDNVDYEQYF. CDR3 nucleotides: TGTGCCAGCAGCCAAGATAACGTGGACTACGAGCAGTACTTC. V usage is TRBV4-2 and J usage is TRBJ2-7; D is unresolved. Trimming shortened V by 0 bases and J by 3 bases, and 9 bases separated the two germline ends. The CDR3 is made up of 14 amino acids. Germline values: CDR1 LGHNA, CDR2 YNFKEQ.